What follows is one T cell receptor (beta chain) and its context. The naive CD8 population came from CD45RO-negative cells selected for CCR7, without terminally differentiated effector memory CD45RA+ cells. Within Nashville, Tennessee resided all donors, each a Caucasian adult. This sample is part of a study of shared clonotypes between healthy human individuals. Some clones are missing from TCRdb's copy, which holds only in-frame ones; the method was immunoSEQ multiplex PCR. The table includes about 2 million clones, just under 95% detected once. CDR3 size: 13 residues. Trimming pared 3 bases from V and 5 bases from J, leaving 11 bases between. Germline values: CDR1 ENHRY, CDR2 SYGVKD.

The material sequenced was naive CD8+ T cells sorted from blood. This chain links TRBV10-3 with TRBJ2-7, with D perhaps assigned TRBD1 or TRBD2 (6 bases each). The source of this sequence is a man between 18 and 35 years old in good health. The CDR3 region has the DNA TGTGCCATCAGTGAAGGGCGGGACAACGAGCAGTACTTC. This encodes CAISEGRDNEQYF.